These 20 T cell receptor beta chains share one sample of origin, sequenced in a study of shared clonotypes between healthy human individuals. The protocol was immunoSEQ multiplex PCR, while the TCRdb copy is restricted to in-frame clones and leaves out a portion. The sample comprises about 990,000 clones, about 84% of which are singletons, and 0.6% to 0.7% rests with the top ten. Sequenced sample: memory CD4+ T cells from PBMCs. Regarding subset: CD45RA-negative fraction. All receptors come from a man aged 18 to 29 in good health. Some clones in this sample may be carry-over from other donors' samples.

This clone was detected only once. The V call is TRBV19, the J call TRBJ2-7, with D unresolved. V was clipped by 5 bases and J by 1 base, with 12 bases between them. The CDR3 totals 14 residues. Germline V lookup: CDR1 LNHDA, CDR2 SQIVND (reference sequence). CDR3 region: CASSFSSSSYEQYF. CDR3 DNA sequence: TGTGCCAGTAGTTTCAGCTCCTCATCCTACGAGCAGTACTTC.

V is TRBV28 and J is TRBJ2-3, with TRBD1 identical over 7 bases. The CDR3 extends over 15 amino acids. After removal of 3 bases from V and 1 base from J, the junction contained 4 bases not matched to a gene. The V gene's germline CDR1 is MDHEN and CDR2 SYDVKM. CDR3 coding DNA: TGTGCCAGCAGTTTCTGGCAGGGGGGCACAGATACGCAGTATTTT. Its translation is CASSFWQGGTDTQYF.

This clone was seen at least ten times. The CDR3 protein is CAWTPDSENTEAFF. The CDR3 region has the DNA TGTGCCTGGACCCCGGACAGCGAGAACACTGAAGCTTTCTTT. The gene calls are TRBV30 and TRBJ1-1, with D tentatively TRBD1 (6 bases). CDR1 GTSNPN and CDR2 SVGIG come from the germline V gene (reference sequence). This CDR3 has 14 residues. The germline V and J ends were trimmed by 4 bases and 1 base, with 13 bases remaining between them.

This chain joins TRBV20-1 and TRBJ2-1; D is unresolved. V was trimmed by 6 bases and J by 7 bases, leaving 10 bases between them. The CDR3 is made up of 11 amino acids. Germline CDR1 and CDR2: DFQATT and SNEGSKA (reference sequence). CDR3 sequence (DNA): TGCAGTGCCGGAACACGAAATGAGCAGTTCTTC. The encoded protein is CSAGTRNEQFF.

This clone appeared a few times. CDR3 loop: CASSLRGTSGRRYNEQFF. CDR3 nucleotide sequence: TGTGCCAGCAGTTTGAGGGGGACTAGCGGGAGGCGATACAATGAGCAGTTCTTC. This chain uses TRBV28 with TRBJ2-1; 15 bases map to TRBD2. Germline CDR1 reads MDHEN; CDR2 reads SYDVKM. This CDR3 spans 18 amino acids. The J segment lost 4 bases and the V segment lost 3 bases, leaving 7 bases of the junction unmatched.

This clone occurred a few times. The V gene is TRBV9, the J gene TRBJ1-4; D remains ambiguous. The CDR3 sequence is 12 residues long. V lost 5 bases to trimming and J lost 3 bases, with 5 bases between them. Per the germline V gene, CDR1 is SGDLS and CDR2 is YYNGEE. The DNA for the CDR3 is TGTGCCAGCAGTCGGGCTAATGAAAAACTGTTTTTT. Translation gives CASSRANEKLFF.

The chain recombines TRBV4-1 with TRBJ1-2; TRBD1 aligns across 7 bases. Germline-derived CDR1 and CDR2 are MGHRA and YSYEKL. The CDR3 loop spans 14 amino acids. The J segment lost 8 bases and the V segment lost 5 bases, leaving 11 bases of the junction unmatched. CDR3 residues: CASSTTGALGGYTF. CDR3 bases: TGCGCCAGCAGCACTACAGGGGCCCTGGGCGGCTACACCTTC.

This clone was counted between two and nine times. The chain joins TRBV28 to TRBJ1-5; D ambiguous. The CDR3 extends over 15 amino acids. Per germline, CDR1 MDHEN and CDR2 SYDVKM. V was shortened by 0 bases and J by 6 bases, with 12 bases between the two germline ends. CDR3: CASSLWAPKGQPQHF. CDR3 coding DNA: TGTGCCAGCAGTTTATGGGCCCCCAAAGGTCAGCCCCAGCATTTT.

This chain joins TRBV19 and TRBJ2-2; D might be TRBD2 (5 bases). CDR3 length: 16 residues. CDR1 and CDR2 from the germline V gene are LNHDA and SQIVND (reference sequence). V was clipped by 6 bases and J by 4 bases, with 18 bases between them. The CDR3 here is CASSTPRLRSTGELFF. The CDR3 bases are TGTGCCAGTAGCACACCAAGACTACGGAGCACCGGGGAGCTGTTTTTT.

The DNA for the CDR3 is TGTGCCAGCAGCCTAGGACATCTCTATGGCTACACCTTC. This encodes CASSLGHLYGYTF. The V call is TRBV6-5, the J call TRBJ1-2; the D gene is possibly TRBD1 (5 bases). Germline V lookup: CDR1 MNHEY, CDR2 SVGAGI. The CDR3 contains 13 residues. V lost 6 bases and J 4 bases, leaving 12 bases between the germline ends.

This clone was seen a few times. The sample holds other DNA sequences that translate to the same CDR3. The chain combines TRBV19 with TRBJ1-2; D not resolved. This CDR3 comprises 14 residues. Looked up from germline, CDR1 is LNHDA and CDR2 is SQIVND (reference sequence). Trimming cost V 5 bases and J 0 bases, with 10 bases left between them. CDR3 protein: CASSPLRANYGYTF. The CDR3, as DNA: TGTGCCAGTAGTCCTCTGAGAGCTAACTATGGCTACACCTTC.

The chain has TRBV7-9 and TRBJ1-1; 7 bases map to TRBD1. J was trimmed by 7 bases and V by 2 bases; bases with no gene match: 4. Germline CDR1 SEHNR, CDR2 FQNEAQ (reference sequence). CDR3 length: 13 residues. CDR3 sequence (DNA): TGTGCCAGCAGCTTATGGCGGGACAGTGAAGCTTTCTTT. It yields the protein CASSLWRDSEAFF.

The chain employs TRBV30 and TRBJ1-1; D remains ambiguous. Germline CDR1 and CDR2: GTSNPN and SVGIG (reference sequence). V lost 2 bases and J 5 bases, leaving 9 bases between the germline ends. The CDR3 runs 12 residues. The CDR3, as DNA: TGTGCCTGGAGTCAAGGGTGGACTGAAGCTTTCTTT. It codes for CAWSQGWTEAFF.

This clone was observed many times. The chain carries TRBV13 and TRBJ2-7; TRBD2 aligns across 14 bases. The V gene's germline CDR1 is PRHDT and CDR2 FYEKMQ (reference sequence). The V and J ends lost 5 bases and 3 bases, in that order; junction bases with no gene match: 3. The CDR3 extends over 15 amino acids. This CDR3 reads CASSRTSGGLYEQYF. DNA of the CDR3: TGTGCCAGCAGCCGGACTAGCGGGGGGCTCTACGAGCAGTACTTC. The variable domain in full, completed from reference TRBV13 and TRBJ2-7, reads AAGVIQSPRHLIKEKRETATLKCYPIPRHDTVYWYQQGPGQDPQFLISFYEKMQSDKGSIPDRFSAQQFSDYHSELNMSSLELGDSALYFCASSRTSGGLYEQYFGPGTRLTVT.

Of note for this clone: Other nucleotide sequences in the sample specify the same CDR3. The chain uses TRBV2 and TRBJ1-3, with D possibly being TRBD1 (6 bases). Germline V gene sequence: CDR1 SNHLY, CDR2 FYNNEI. Between the trimmed V and J ends, which lost 4 bases and 4 bases, there was a span of 8 bases. The CDR3 loop spans 13 amino acids. The CDR3 here is CASSGGTGNTIYF. The DNA for the CDR3 is TGTGCCAGCAGTGGAGGGACAGGAAACACCATATATTTT.

The rearrangement joins TRBV6-6 to TRBJ2-7; D remains unclear. Trimming left V 0 bases short and J 0 bases short, with 6 bases between. Germline V gene data show CDR1 as MNHNY and CDR2 as SVGAGI (reference sequence). CDR3 size: 14 residues. The CDR3 DNA sequence: TGTGCCAGCAGTTACTCAGTAGGCTCCTACGAGCAGTACTTC. It encodes CASSYSVGSYEQYF.

The chain uses TRBV12-5 and TRBJ1-2; 8 bases align to TRBD1. CDR3 length equals 14 residues. Unmatched junction bases numbered 8, after V lost 3 bases and J lost 8 bases. From germline, CDR1 is LGHNT and CDR2 FRNRAP. This chain's CDR3 is CASGFDGQGKGYTF. Here the CDR3 DNA reads TGTGCTAGTGGTTTCGACGGACAGGGAAAAGGCTACACCTTC. Combining the CDR3 with reference TRBV12-5 and TRBJ1-2 gives the whole variable domain DARVTQTPRHKVTEMGQEVTMRCQPILGHNTVFWYRQTMMQGLELLAYFRNRAPLDDSGMPKDRFSAEMPDATLATLKIQPSEPRDSAVYFCASGFDGQGKGYTFGSGTRLTVV.

This chain connects TRBV6-5 to TRBJ2-7; D is perhaps TRBD2 (6 bases). The CDR3 loop spans 15 amino acids. The germline CDR1 and CDR2 sequences are MNHEY and SVGAGI. Trimming took off 5 bases at V and 3 bases at J, with 17 bases between the two ends. CDR3 sequence: CASSTRVYGGYEQYF. The CDR3 DNA follows: TGTGCCAGCAGTACCAGGGTTTACGGGGGCTACGAGCAGTACTTC.

Concerning this clone: This may be a read error: a much more frequent sequence differs by one nucleotide. Other nucleotide sequences in the sample specify the same CDR3. This chain connects TRBV5-1 to TRBJ2-5; 12 nucleotides agree with TRBD2. The V gene's germline CDR1 is SGHRS and CDR2 YFSETQ. The CDR3 sequence is 17 residues long. The V gene end was trimmed by 1 base and the J gene end by 9 bases; junction bases not matched to a gene: 13. CDR3 loop: CASSLTLTTSGSGSQYF. CDR3 DNA sequence: TGCGCCAGCAGCTTGACTCTCACGACTAGCGGGAGTGGTTCCCAGTACTTC.

The chain carries TRBV4-3 and TRBJ2-7; D remains unclear. V lost 3 bases and J 0 bases, leaving 18 bases between the germline ends. The length of the CDR3 is 17 residues. The V gene's germline CDR1 is LGHNA and CDR2 YSLEER. The CDR3 reads CASSQSRDTTSSYEQYF. CDR3 bases: TGCGCCAGCAGCCAGAGTAGAGATACCACCAGCTCCTACGAGCAGTACTTC.